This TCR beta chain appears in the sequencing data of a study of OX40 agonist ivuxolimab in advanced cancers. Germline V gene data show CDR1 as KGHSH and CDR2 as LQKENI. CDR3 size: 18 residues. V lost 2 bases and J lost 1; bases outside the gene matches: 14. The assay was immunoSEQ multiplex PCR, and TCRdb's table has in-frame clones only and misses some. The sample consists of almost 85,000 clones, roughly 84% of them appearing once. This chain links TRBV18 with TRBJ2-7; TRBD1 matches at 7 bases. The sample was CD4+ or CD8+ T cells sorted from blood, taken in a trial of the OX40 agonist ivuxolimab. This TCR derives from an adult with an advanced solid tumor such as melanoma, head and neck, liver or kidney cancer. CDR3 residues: CASSPYGTAGTYSYEQYF. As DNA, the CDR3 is TGTGCCAGCTCACCATATGGGACAGCCGGGACCTATTCCTACGAGCAGTACTTC.